The text below deals with one T cell receptor (beta chain). The assay was run at deep level. Method: immunoSEQ multiplex PCR; TCRdb's copy keeps in-frame clones and lacks some. The sample shows roughly 2 million clones, 95% of them seen only once. This sample is part of a study of shared clonotypes between healthy human individuals. The CDR3 runs 13 residues. The V gene's germline CDR1 is GTSNPN and CDR2 SVGIG (reference sequence). Trimming shortened V by 4 bases and J by 4 bases, and 13 bases separated the two germline ends. The chain has TRBV30 and TRBJ1-2, with D tentatively TRBD1 (5 bases). This sequence originates from a young man in good health. The sequencing sample was made of naive CD4+ T cells sorted from blood. Sample subset: CD45RA+ positively selected. CDR3 DNA: TGTGCCTGGAAGGGGTCAACTATCTATGGCTACACCTTC. This gives the protein CAWKGSTIYGYTF.